This TCR beta chain was profiled in a study of T cells in narcolepsy. Study context: Enrolled donors included narcolepsy type 1 or type 2 patients and healthy controls.

To note about this clone: As yet, its antigen is unknown.

Sequencing used immunoSEQ multiplex PCR; TCRdb keeps in-frame clones, though not all of them. The sample has about 43,000 clones; roughly 88% are singletons. Germline lookup yields CDR1 LGHNA and CDR2 YSLEER. J was trimmed by 6 bases and V by 0 bases; bases with no gene match: 6. The CDR3 is made up of 16 amino acids. Study-level findings and limits: Reportedly, autoreactive clonotypes were serially detected in patients' blood but not controls'. HCRT-specific and TRIB2-specific autoreactive clonotypes appeared among same-patient CSF and blood CD4+ clonotypes.

The V gene is TRBV4-3, the J gene TRBJ2-7; TRBD1 aligns across 12 bases. The sequenced sample was CD45RA- memory CD4+ T cells from PBMCs. This clonotype was sampled from a human donor with narcolepsy. Here the CDR3 reads CASSQDRGTGGGEQYF. Written as DNA, the CDR3 is TGCGCCAGCAGCCAAGACCGCGGGACAGGGGGCGGCGAGCAGTACTTC.